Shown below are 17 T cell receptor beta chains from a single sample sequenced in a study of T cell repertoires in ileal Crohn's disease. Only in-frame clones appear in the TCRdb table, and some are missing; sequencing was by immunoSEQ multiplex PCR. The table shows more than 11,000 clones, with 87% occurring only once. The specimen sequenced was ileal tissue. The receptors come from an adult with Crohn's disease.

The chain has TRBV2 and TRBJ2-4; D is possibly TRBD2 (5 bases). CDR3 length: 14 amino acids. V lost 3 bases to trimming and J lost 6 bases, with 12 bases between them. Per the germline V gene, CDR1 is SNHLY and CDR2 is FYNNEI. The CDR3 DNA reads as TGTGCCAGCAGTGAGCTTAGCGCGAGAAACATTCAGTACTTC. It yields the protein CASSELSARNIQYF.

CDR3 protein: CASSEWGGSNEQFF. DNA of the CDR3: TGTGCCAGCAGTGAATGGGGCGGTTCCAATGAGCAGTTCTTC. The chain recombines TRBV6-4 with TRBJ2-1; D perhaps matches TRBD1 (5 bases). CDR3 size: 14 residues. Per the germline V gene, CDR1 is MRHNA and CDR2 is SNTAGT. The V and J ends lost 3 bases and 6 bases respectively, with 12 bases between them.

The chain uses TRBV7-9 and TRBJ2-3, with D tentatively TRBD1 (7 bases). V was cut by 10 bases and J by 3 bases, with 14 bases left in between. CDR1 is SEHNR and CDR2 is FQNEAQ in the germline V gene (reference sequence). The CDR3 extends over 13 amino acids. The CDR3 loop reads CAIQGGRTDTQYF. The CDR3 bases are TGTGCCATCCAGGGGGGAAGGACAGATACGCAGTATTTT.

In DNA, the CDR3 is TGTGCCAGCAGTTTAGGGGGACAGGGGGATCAGCCCCAGCATTTT. Protein product: CASSLGGQGDQPQHF. The chain recombines TRBV28 with TRBJ1-5; TRBD1 agrees at 11 bases. J was trimmed by 5 bases and V by 2 bases; bases with no gene match: 2. Germline CDR1 is MDHEN and CDR2 is SYDVKM. The CDR3 contains 15 residues.

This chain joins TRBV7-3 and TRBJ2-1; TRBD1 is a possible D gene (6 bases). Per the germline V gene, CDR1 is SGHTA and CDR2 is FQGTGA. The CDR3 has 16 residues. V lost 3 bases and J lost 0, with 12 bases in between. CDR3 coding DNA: TGTGCCAGCAGCTTCTGGGGGCCCAGCTCCTACAATGAGCAGTTCTTC. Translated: CASSFWGPSSYNEQFF. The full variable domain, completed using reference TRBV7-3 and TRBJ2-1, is GAGVSQTPSNKVTEKGKYVELRCDPISGHTALYWYRQSLGQGPEFLIYFQGTGAADDSGLPNDRFFAVRPEGSVSTLKIQRTERGDSAVYLCASSFWGPSSYNEQFFGPGTRLTVL.

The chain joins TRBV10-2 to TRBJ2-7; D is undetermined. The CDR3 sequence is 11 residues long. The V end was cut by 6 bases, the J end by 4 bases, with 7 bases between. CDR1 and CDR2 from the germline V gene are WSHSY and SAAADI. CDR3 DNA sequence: TGCGCCAGCAGAAACTATTACGAGCAGTACTTC. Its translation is CASRNYYEQYF.

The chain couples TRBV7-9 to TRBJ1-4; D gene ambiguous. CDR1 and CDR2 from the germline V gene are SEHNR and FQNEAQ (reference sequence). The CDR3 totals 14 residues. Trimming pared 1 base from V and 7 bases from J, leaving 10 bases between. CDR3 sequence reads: CASSLGQEGEKLFF. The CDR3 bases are TGTGCCAGCAGCTTAGGGCAGGAGGGTGAAAAACTGTTTTTT.

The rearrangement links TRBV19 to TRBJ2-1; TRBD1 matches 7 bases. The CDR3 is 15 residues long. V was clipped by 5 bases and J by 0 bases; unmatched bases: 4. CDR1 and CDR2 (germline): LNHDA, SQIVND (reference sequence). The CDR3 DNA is TGTGCCAGTAGTCCTACAGGGGACTCCTACAATGAGCAGTTCTTC. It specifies CASSPTGDSYNEQFF.

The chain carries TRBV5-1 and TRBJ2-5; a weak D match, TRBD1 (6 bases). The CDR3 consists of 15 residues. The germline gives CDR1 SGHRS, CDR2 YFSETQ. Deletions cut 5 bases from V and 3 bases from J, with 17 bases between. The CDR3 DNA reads TGCGCCAGCAGTTTTTGGCAGGGGAAAGAAGAGACCCAGTACTTC. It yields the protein CASSFWQGKEETQYF.

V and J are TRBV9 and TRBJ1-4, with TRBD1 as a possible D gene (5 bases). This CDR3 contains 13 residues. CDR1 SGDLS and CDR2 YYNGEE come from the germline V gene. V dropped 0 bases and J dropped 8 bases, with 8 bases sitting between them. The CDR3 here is CASSVGGSEKLFF. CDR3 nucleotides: TGTGCCAGCAGCGTAGGGGGCTCGGAAAAACTGTTTTTT.

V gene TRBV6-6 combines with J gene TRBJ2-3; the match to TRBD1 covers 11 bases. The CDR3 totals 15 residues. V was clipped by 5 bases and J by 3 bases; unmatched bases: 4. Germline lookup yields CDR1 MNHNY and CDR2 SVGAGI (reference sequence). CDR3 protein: CASSEGQGVTDTQYF. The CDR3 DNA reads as TGTGCCAGCAGTGAGGGACAGGGGGTAACAGATACGCAGTATTTT.

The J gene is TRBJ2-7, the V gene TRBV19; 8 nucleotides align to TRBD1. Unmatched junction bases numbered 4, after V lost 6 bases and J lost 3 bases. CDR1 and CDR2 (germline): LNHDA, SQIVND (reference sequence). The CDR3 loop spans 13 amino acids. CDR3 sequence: CASSHTGGYEQYF. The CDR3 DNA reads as TGTGCCAGTAGCCATACAGGGGGCTACGAGCAGTACTTC.

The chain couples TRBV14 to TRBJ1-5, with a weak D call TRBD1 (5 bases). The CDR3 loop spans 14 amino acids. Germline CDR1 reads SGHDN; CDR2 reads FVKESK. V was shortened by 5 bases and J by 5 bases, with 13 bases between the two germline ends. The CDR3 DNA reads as TGTGCCAGCAGCTGGGGGGGAAGAGATCAGCCCCAGCATTTT. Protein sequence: CASSWGGRDQPQHF.

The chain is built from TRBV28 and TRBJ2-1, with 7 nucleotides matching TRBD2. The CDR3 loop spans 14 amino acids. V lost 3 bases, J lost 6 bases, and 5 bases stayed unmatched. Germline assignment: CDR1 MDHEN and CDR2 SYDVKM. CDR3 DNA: TGTGCCAGCAGTTTTCTGGGGGGGACCAATGAGCAGTTCTTC. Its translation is CASSFLGGTNEQFF.

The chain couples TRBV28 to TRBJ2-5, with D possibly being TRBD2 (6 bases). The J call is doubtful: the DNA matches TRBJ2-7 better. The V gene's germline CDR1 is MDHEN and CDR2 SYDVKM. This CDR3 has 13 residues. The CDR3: CASGDGGTYEQYF. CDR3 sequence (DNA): TGTGCCAGCGGGGACGGGGGAACCTACGAGCAGTACTTC.

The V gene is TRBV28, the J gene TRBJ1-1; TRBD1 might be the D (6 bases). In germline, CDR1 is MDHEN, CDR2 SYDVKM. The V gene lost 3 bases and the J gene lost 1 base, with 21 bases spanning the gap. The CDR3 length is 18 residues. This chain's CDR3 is CASSFLSLKNRENTEAFF. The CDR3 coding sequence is TGTGCCAGCAGTTTTTTGAGTTTGAAAAACAGGGAGAACACTGAAGCTTTCTTT.

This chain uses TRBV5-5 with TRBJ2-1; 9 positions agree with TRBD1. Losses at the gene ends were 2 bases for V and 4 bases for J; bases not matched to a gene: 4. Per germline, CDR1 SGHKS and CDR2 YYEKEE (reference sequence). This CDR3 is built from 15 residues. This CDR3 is CASSFRDREYNEQFF. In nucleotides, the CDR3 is TGTGCCAGCAGCTTTCGGGACAGGGAGTACAATGAGCAGTTCTTC. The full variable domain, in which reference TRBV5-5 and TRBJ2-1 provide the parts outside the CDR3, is DAGVTQSPTHLIKTRGQQVTLRCSPISGHKSVSWYQQVLGQGPQFIFQYYEKEERGRGNFPDRFSARQFPNYSSELNVNALLLGDSALYLCASSFRDREYNEQFFGPGTRLTVL.